Detailed here is one TCR beta chain. The antigen is unknown. Sequenced by immunoSEQ multiplex PCR; TCRdb stores in-frame clones only, minus some. The table has approximately 35,000 clones, 75% to 90% seen once. Indicated time point: newly diagnosed, previously untreated cHL patient sample. Magnetic negative selection was used to purify CD4+ T cells from thawed PBMCs. The authors used newly diagnosed, untreated classical Hodgkin lymphoma PBMCs as comparison. This specimen belongs to a study of PD-1 blockade in classical Hodgkin lymphoma. General observations from the study: What drove the repertoire differences, possibly disease activity or prior therapy, has not been defined.

The ends were cut back, 0 bases at V and 0 bases at J, with 19 bases in the middle. CDR1 is SGHRS and CDR2 is YFSETQ in the germline V gene. CDR3 size: 19 residues. The chain employs TRBV5-1 and TRBJ2-1; D is perhaps TRBD2 (6 bases). The source is a human donor with classical Hodgkin lymphoma. Specimen: CD4+ T cells from blood. The CDR3 nucleotides read TGCGCCAGCAGCTTGGAGAGTGGCGGGGCTAATCCCTCCTACAATGAGCAGTTCTTC. Translated, it gives CASSLESGGANPSYNEQFF.